The 10 T cell receptor beta chains below come from one sample, sequenced in a study of blood T cell repertoires in COVID-19. Using immunoSEQ multiplex PCR, the repertoire was profiled, and TCRdb retains in-frame clones only, with some absent. The sample lists about 110,000 clones, more than 80% occurring once. Source material: peripheral blood. The receptors here all came from a woman in her forties with acute or convalescent COVID-19.

This chain connects TRBV5-1 to TRBJ2-3, with D possibly TRBD2 on 5 matching bases. The CDR3 spans 16 residues. The V and J ends lost 6 bases and 0 bases respectively, with 17 bases between them. Germline values: CDR1 SGHRS, CDR2 YFSETQ. The CDR3: CASKRDMTTSTDTQYF. As DNA, the CDR3 is TGCGCCAGCAAGAGGGATATGACAACAAGCACAGATACGCAGTATTTT.

The V gene is TRBV5-5, the J gene TRBJ2-3; 8 bases are a match to TRBD1. The J segment lost 4 bases and the V segment lost 2 bases, leaving 6 bases of the junction unmatched. The V gene's germline CDR1 is SGHKS and CDR2 YYEKEE (reference sequence). This CDR3 is built from 15 residues. CDR3 DNA: TGTGCCAGCAGCTTATTGACAGGGGCATCAGATACGCAGTATTTT. Residues: CASSLLTGASDTQYF.

The CDR3 nucleotides read TGTGCCAGCAGCCAAGTTTCTGGGCGCGGCTACACCTTC. It is translated as CASSQVSGRGYTF. The chain combines TRBV3-1 (or the pseudogene TRBV3-2) with TRBJ1-2; D remains unclear. The CDR3 length is 13 residues. Trimming took off 1 base at V and 8 bases at J, with 11 bases between the two ends. In germline, CDR1 is LGHDT, CDR2 YNNKEL (reference sequence).

V is TRBV7-9 and J is TRBJ2-7; D possibly corresponds to TRBD1 (5 bases). Trimming removed 2 bases at V and 3 bases at J, with 11 bases between. Germline V gives CDR1 SEHNR, CDR2 FQNEAQ (reference sequence). The length of the CDR3 is 14 residues. In nucleotides, the CDR3 is TGTGCCAGCAGCTTACAGGGATCTAACTACGAGCAGTACTTC. This sequence encodes CASSLQGSNYEQYF.

The rearrangement links TRBV7-9 to TRBJ2-7, with 8 bases matching TRBD1. This CDR3 region has 15 residues. CDR1 and CDR2 (germline): SEHNR, FQNEAQ (reference sequence). Germline trimming cut 2 bases from V and 9 bases from J; bases unmatched to any gene: 12. CDR3 sequence: CASSLRRTGPAGQYF. The CDR3 DNA sequence: TGTGCCAGCAGCTTACGGCGGACAGGGCCAGCTGGGCAGTACTTC. Full variable domain (missing parts from reference TRBV7-9 and TRBJ2-7): DTGVSQNPRHKITKRGQNVTFRCDPISEHNRLYWYRQTLGQGPEFLTYFQNEAQLEKSRLLSDRFSAERPKGSFSTLEIQRTEQGDSAMYLCASSLRRTGPAGQYFGPGTRLTVT.

This rearrangement joins TRBV29-1 to TRBJ2-2; tentatively, D is TRBD2 (5 bases). This CDR3 has 13 residues. Looked up from germline, CDR1 is SQVTM and CDR2 is ANQGSEA. V was shortened by 7 bases and J by 2 bases, with 11 bases between the two germline ends. The CDR3 region has the DNA TGCAGCGGAGGGCCGCCTAACACCGGGGAGCTGTTTTTT. It codes for CSGGPPNTGELFF.

The chain is built from TRBV19 and TRBJ2-7, with a tentative D call TRBD2 (6 bases). The V gene's germline CDR1 is LNHDA and CDR2 SQIVND (reference sequence). This CDR3 has 13 amino acids. The V and J ends lost 1 base and 6 bases respectively, with 10 bases between them. Here the CDR3 reads CASSIVWDSEQYF. The CDR3 region has the DNA TGTGCCAGTAGTATAGTTTGGGACTCCGAGCAGTACTTC.

The chain joins TRBV2 to TRBJ1-2; 10 nucleotides align to TRBD1. J lost 7 bases, V lost 6 bases, and 5 bases had no gene match. CDR3 length: 13 residues. Germline loops: CDR1 SNHLY, CDR2 FYNNEI. The DNA of the CDR3 is TGTGCCAGCAGGGGACAGGGGCTTGTTGGCTACACCTTC. Translating gives CASRGQGLVGYTF.

The chain joins TRBV30 to TRBJ1-2; 7 positions agree with TRBD1. Looked up from germline, CDR1 is GTSNPN and CDR2 is SVGIG (reference sequence). The length of the CDR3 is 13 residues. V gave up 4 bases and J gave up 7 bases; unmatched junction bases: 9. CDR3 DNA sequence: TGTGCCTGGACCATCCGGGACAGCCGTGGCTACACCTTC. Amino acids: CAWTIRDSRGYTF.

V and J are TRBV3-1 (or the pseudogene TRBV3-2) and TRBJ2-2; TRBD2 matches at 7 bases. Germline V CDR1 and CDR2: LGHDT, YNNKEL (reference sequence). The CDR3 is 14 amino acids. V lost 4 bases, J lost 6 bases, and 5 bases stayed unmatched. The CDR3 protein is CASSRGGEPGELFF. As DNA, the CDR3 is TGTGCCAGCAGCCGGGGGGGGGAACCCGGGGAGCTGTTTTTT.